This T cell receptor (beta chain) was identified during a study of blood T cells in healthy people across ages. Study context: T cells yielded about one barcoded beta molecule per two cells through template switching. Study-level points and caveats: Changes seen in expanded clonotypes were possibly confounded by donor CMV status left unknown. Across samples, TCR beta diversity tracked strongly with naive T cell percentage. Investigators viewed diversity estimates from one million T cells as underestimates, the study reported.

Germline CDR1 and CDR2: MNHEY and SMNVEV (reference sequence). The CDR3 covers 15 residues. The V end lost 4 bases, the J end lost 2 bases, and 13 bases lay between the germline ends. For this clonotype: No antigen is known for it.

Then a second PCR, running roughly 7 to 11 cycles, was carried out with a sample-barcoded 5' primer and a J-beta primer mix. MiXCR, run by TCRdb on the 5' RACE reads, gives a single entry per CDR3 protein. The repertoire has about 730,000 distinct CDR3 sequences, roughly two fifths of them found once; the top ten carry 20%. Sequencing was done on a sample of blood. The sequence came from an older woman in good health. The V call is TRBV27, the J call TRBJ2-3; D gene unclear. CDR3 sequence reads: CASSSVTLSTDTQYF. CDR3 bases: TGTGCCAGCAGTTCGGTGACACTGTCCACAGATACGCAGTATTTT.